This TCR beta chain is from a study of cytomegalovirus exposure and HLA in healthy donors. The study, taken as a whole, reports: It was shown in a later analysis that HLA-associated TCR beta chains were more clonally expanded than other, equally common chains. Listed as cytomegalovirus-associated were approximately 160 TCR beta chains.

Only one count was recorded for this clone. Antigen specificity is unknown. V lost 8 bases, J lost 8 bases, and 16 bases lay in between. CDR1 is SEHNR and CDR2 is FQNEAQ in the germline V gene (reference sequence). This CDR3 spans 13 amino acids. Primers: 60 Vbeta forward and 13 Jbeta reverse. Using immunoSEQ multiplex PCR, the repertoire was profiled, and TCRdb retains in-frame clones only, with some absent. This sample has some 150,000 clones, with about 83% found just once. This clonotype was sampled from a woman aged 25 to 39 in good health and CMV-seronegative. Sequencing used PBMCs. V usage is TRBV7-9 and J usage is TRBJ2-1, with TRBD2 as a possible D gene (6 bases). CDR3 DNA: TGTGCCAGCCTTGGTCCTAGCGCCGATGAGCAGTTCTTC. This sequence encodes CASLGPSADEQFF.